This T cell receptor beta chain was found in a study of regulatory T cells in long-lasting Graves disease. Notes on the study in general: Having few samples may have compromised the accuracy. Persistent patients shared more public clonotypes (roughly 2,500) than new patients (roughly 970).

The CDR3 extends over 12 amino acids. Germline lookup yields CDR1 ENHRY and CDR2 SYGVKD. As concerns this clonotype: As yet, its antigen is unknown. This may be a read error: a much more frequent sequence differs by one nucleotide. The CDR3 end shows no conserved phenylalanine or tryptophan, and so a read error is likely.

Time point in this sample: newly diagnosed GD, antithyroid drugs for less than 3 months. PBMC-derived RNA was used for the TCR library. CDR3 regions were amplified by Arm-PCR using iRepertoire HTBI primers to build TCR beta libraries. TCRdb processed the multiplex PCR reads anew with MiXCR; each CDR3 protein has one entry. The table lists about 470,000 distinct CDR3 sequences, about 16% of them singletons. Separately, the same data were catalogued under a study of T cells in Graves' hyperthyroidism and ophthalmopathy. That study reports: Using the HTBI primer set, a first-round RT-PCR was run on the TCR CDR3.

The sequenced sample was peripheral blood mononuclear cells (PBMCs), obtained at new diagnosis, from a patient treated with antithyroid drugs. The sequence came from a woman in her thirties with Graves disease. The V call is TRBV10-3, the J call TRBJ1-1; D is uncertain. CDR3: CAISADQTGAFS. The CDR3 coding sequence is TGTGCCATCAGTGCCGACCAGACTGGAGCTTTCTCT.